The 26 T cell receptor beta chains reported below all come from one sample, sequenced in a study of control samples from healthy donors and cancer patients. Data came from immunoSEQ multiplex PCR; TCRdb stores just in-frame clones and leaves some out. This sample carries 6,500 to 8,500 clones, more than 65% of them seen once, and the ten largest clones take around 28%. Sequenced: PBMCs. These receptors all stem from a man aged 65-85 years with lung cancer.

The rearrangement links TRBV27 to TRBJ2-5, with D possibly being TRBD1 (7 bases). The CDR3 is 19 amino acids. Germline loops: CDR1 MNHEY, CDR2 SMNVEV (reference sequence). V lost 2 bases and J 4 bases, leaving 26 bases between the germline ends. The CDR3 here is CASSLKWGFGQGGIETQYF. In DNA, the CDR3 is TGTGCCAGCAGTTTAAAATGGGGATTCGGTCAGGGGGGCATAGAGACCCAGTACTTC.

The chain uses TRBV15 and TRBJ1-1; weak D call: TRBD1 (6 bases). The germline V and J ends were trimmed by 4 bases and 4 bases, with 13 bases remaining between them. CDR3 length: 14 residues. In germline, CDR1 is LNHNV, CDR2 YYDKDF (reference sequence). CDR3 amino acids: CATSTGDRRTEAFF. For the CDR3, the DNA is TGTGCCACCAGCACCGGAGACAGGCGCACTGAAGCTTTCTTT. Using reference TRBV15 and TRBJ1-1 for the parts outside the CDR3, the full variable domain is DAMVIQNPRYQVTQFGKPVTLSCSQTLNHNVMYWYQQKSSQAPKLLFHYYDKDFNNEADTPDNFQSRRPNTSFCFLDIRSPGLGDTAMYLCATSTGDRRTEAFFGQGTRLTVV.

The CDR3 DNA reads TGCAGTGCTAGTGTTGGACTAGCGGGAGTAGCGCAGTATTTT. Amino acids: CSASVGLAGVAQYF. This chain uses TRBV20-1 with TRBJ2-3, with 13 bases matching TRBD2. Per the germline V gene, CDR1 is DFQATT and CDR2 is SNEGSKA (reference sequence). The CDR3 totals 14 residues. V was pared by 3 bases and J by 10 bases, with 7 bases of the junction left unmatched.

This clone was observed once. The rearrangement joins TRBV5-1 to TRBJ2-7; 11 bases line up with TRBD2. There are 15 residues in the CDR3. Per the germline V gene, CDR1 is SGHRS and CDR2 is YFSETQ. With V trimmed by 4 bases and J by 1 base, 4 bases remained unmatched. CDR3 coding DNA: TGCGCCAGCAGCACCGGGACTAGCGGTTCCTACGAGCAGTACTTC. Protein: CASSTGTSGSYEQYF.

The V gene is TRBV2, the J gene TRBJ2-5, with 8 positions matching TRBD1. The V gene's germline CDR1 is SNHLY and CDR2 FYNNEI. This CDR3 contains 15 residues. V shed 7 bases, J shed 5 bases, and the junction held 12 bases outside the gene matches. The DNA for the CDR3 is TGTGCCAGCACTGGACAGGGTGGCTTCTGGGAGACCCAGTACTTC. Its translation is CASTGQGGFWETQYF.

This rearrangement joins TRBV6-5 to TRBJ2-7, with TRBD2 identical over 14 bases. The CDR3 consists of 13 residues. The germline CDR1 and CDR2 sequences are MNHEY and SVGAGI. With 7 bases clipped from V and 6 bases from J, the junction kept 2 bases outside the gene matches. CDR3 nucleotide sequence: TGTGCCAGCAAGGGACTAGCGGGAGCCGAGCAGTACTTC. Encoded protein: CASKGLAGAEQYF.

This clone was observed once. The CDR3 sequence is CASSPGREEPQHF. The CDR3 DNA is TGTGCCAGCAGCCCAGGCAGAGAGGAGCCCCAGCATTTT. V gene TRBV12-3 or TRBV12-4 combines with J gene TRBJ1-5, with D unresolved. This CDR3 has 13 residues. V was cut by 6 bases and J by 8 bases, with 14 bases left in between.

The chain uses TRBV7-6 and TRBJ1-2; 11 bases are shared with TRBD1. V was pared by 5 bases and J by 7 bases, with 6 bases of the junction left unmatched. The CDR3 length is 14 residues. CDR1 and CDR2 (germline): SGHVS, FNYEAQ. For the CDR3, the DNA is TGTGCCAGCAGCACCGGACAGGGGGCGGGTGGCTACACCTTC. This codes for CASSTGQGAGGYTF.

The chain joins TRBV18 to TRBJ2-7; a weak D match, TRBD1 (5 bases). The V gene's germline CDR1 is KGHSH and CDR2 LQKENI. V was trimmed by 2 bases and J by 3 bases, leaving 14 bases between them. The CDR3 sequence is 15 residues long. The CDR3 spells CASSPNGAGYYEQYF. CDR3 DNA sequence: TGTGCCAGCTCACCAAACGGAGCAGGGTACTACGAGCAGTACTTC.

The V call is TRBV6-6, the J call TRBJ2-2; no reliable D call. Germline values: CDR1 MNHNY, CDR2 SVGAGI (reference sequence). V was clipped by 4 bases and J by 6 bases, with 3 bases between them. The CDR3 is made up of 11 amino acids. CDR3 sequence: CASSWSGELFF. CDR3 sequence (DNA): TGTGCCAGCAGTTGGTCCGGGGAGCTGTTTTTT.

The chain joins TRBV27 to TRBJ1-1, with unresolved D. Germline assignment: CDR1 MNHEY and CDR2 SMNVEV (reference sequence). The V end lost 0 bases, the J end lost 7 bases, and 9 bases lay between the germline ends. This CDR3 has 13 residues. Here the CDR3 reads CASSLSSGFEAFF. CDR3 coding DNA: TGTGCCAGCAGTTTATCCTCGGGCTTTGAAGCTTTCTTT.

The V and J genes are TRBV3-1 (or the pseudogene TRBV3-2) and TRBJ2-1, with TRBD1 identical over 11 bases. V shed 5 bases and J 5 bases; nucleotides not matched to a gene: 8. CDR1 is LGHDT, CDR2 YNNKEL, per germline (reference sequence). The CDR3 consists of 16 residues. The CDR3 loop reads CASSFRDRGADNEQFF. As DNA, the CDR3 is TGTGCCAGCAGCTTCCGGGACAGGGGGGCCGACAATGAGCAGTTCTTC.

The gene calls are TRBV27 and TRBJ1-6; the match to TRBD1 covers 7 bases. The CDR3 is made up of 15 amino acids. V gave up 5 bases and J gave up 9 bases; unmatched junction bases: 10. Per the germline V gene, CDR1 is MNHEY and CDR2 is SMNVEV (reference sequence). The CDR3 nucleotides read TGTGCCAGCAGTGCGTTAGACAGGGACGCTTCACCCCTCCACTTT. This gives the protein CASSALDRDASPLHF.

The CDR3 DNA follows: TGTGCCAGCAGCTCGTTGACAGGGGGCTTTGATTCACCCCTCCACTTT. Amino acids: CASSSLTGGFDSPLHF. V usage is TRBV5-5 and J usage is TRBJ1-6, with TRBD1 matching 10 bases. The CDR3 is 16 residues long. Germline CDR1 reads SGHKS; CDR2 reads YYEKEE (reference sequence). V lost 3 bases to trimming and J lost 8 bases; unmatched junction nucleotides: 8.

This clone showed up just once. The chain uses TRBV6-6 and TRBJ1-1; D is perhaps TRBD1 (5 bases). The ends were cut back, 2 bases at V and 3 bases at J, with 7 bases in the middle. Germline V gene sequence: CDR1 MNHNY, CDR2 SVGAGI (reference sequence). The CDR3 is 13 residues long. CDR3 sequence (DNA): TGTGCCAGCAGTTACCTAGGGGACACTGAAGCTTTCTTT. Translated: CASSYLGDTEAFF.

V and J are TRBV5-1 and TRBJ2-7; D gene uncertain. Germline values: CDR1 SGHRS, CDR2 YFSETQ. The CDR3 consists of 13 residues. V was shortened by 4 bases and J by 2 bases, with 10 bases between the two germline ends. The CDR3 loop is CASSPSPTYEQYF. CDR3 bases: TGCGCCAGCAGCCCTAGTCCGACCTACGAGCAGTACTTC.

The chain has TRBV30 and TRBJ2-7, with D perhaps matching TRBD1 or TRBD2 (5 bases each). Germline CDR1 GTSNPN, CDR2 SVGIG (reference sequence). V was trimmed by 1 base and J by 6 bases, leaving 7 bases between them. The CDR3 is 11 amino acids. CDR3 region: CAWSGGVEQYF. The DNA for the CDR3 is TGTGCCTGGAGTGGAGGGGTCGAGCAGTACTTC.

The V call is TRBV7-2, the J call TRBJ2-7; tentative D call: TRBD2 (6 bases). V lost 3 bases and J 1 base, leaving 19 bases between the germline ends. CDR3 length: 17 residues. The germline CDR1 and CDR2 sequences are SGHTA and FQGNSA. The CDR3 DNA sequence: TGTGCCAGCAGCTTTGCCATCCTAGCGCGCGATTCCTACGAGCAGTACTTC. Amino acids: CASSFAILARDSYEQYF.

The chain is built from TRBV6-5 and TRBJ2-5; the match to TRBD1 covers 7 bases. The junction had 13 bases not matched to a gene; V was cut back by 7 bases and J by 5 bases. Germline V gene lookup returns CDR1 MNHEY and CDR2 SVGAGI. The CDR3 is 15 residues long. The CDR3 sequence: CASNTLTGSRETQYF. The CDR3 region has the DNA TGTGCCAGCAACACTCTGACAGGGTCTAGGGAGACCCAGTACTTC.

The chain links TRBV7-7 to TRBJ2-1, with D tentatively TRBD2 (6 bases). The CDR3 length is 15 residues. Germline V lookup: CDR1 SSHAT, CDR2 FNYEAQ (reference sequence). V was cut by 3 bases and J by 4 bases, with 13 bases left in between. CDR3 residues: CASSLEGKGYNEQFF. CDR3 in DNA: TGTGCCAGCAGCTTGGAGGGAAAGGGGTACAATGAGCAGTTCTTC.

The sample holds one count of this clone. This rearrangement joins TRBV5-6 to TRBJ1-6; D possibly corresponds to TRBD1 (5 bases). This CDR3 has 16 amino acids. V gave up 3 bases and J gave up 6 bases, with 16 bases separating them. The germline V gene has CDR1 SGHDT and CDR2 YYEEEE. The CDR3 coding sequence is TGTGCCAGCAGCTCTCAGGGTCTTCGAGGTAATTCACCCCTCCACTTT. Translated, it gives CASSSQGLRGNSPLHF.

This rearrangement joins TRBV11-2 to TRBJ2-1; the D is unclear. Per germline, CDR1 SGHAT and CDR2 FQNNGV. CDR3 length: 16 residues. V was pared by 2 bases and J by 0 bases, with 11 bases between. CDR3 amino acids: CASSLSGFLSYNEQFF. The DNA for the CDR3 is TGTGCCAGCAGCTTATCAGGATTTCTCTCCTACAATGAGCAGTTCTTC. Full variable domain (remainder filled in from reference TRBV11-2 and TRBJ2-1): EAGVAQSPRYKIIEKRQSVAFWCNPISGHATLYWYQQILGQGPKLLIQFQNNGVVDDSQLPKDRFSAERLKGVDSTLKIQPAKLEDSAVYLCASSLSGFLSYNEQFFGPGTRLTVL.

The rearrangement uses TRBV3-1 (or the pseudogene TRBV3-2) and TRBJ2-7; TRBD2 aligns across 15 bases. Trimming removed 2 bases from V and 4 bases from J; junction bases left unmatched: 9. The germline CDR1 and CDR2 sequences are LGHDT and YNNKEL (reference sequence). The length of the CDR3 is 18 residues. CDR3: CASSQPPRTSGRGYEQYF. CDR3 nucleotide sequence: TGTGCCAGCAGCCAACCCCCCAGGACTAGCGGGAGGGGGTACGAGCAGTACTTC.

CDR3 in DNA: TGTGCCAGCTCACCGGCAGGGGATGGCTACACCTTC. This gives the protein CASSPAGDGYTF. J is TRBJ1-2 and V is TRBV18; maybe TRBD1 (6 bases). The ends were cut back, 3 bases at V and 6 bases at J, with 8 bases in the middle. The germline CDR1 and CDR2 sequences are KGHSH and LQKENI. CDR3 length: 12 amino acids.

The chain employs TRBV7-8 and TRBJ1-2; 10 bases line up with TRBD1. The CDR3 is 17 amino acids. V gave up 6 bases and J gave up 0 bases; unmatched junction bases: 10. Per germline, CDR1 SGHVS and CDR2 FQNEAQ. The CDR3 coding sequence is TGTGCCAGCAGACCCGGGACAGGGGAAAAAGCTAACTATGGCTACACCTTC. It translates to CASRPGTGEKANYGYTF. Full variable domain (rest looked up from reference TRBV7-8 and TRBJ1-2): GAGVSQSPRYKVAKRGQDVALRCDPISGHVSLFWYQQALGQGPEFLTYFQNEAQLDKSGLPSDRFFAERPEGSVSTLKIQRTQQEDSAVYLCASRPGTGEKANYGYTFGSGTRLTVV.

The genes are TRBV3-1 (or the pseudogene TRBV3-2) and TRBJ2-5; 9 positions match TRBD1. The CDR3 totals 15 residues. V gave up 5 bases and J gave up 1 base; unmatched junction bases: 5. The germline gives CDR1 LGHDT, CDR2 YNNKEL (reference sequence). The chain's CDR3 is CASSTDRGTQETQYF. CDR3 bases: TGTGCCAGCAGCACCGACAGGGGGACCCAAGAGACCCAGTACTTC.